These T cell receptor beta chains were read from a single sample in a study of T cell responses to AZD1222 COVID-19 vaccine. Libraries were prepared by immunoSEQ multiplex PCR; TCRdb keeps only in-frame clonotypes and omits some of them. The data contain roughly 60,000 clones, roughly 88% of them singletons. Sequencing used peripheral blood, obtained on day 0 of AZD1222 vaccination. These receptors were collected from an adult in good health. Each CDR3 is given with its conserved first and last residue. D genes are given only for firm matches. Clone size appears in some rows only: once, few, many, or a class for an expanded clone.

j_gene,v_gene,d_gene,abundance,CDR3nt,CDR3aa
TRBJ2-7,TRBV2,TRBD1,.,TGTGCCAGCATTGAAGGGACAGCTCACTCCTACGAGCAGTACTTC,CASIEGTAHSYEQYF
TRBJ1-3,TRBV6-2/TRBV6-3,.,.,TGTGCCAGCAGTTACGCGCCGGGAGGAAACACCATATATTTT,CASSYAPGGNTIYF
TRBJ2-5,TRBV3-1/TRBV3-2,.,.,TGTGCCAGCAGCCAAGCAACGGGTTCGGGGACCCAGTACTTC,CASSQATGSGTQYF
TRBJ2-3,TRBV19,.,once,TGTGCCAGTAGTATAGGCCCTAGCGGCACAGATACGCAGTATTTT,CASSIGPSGTDTQYF
TRBJ1-2,TRBV9,.,.,TGTGCCAGCAGCGGAGACCCAACGAACTATGGCTACACCTTC,CASSGDPTNYGYTF
TRBJ1-2,TRBV5-1,.,few,TGCGCCAGCAGCTTGGCGGACGCCTTTACGGGAGGCTACACCTTC,CASSLADAFTGGYTF
TRBJ2-5,TRBV12-3/TRBV12-4,.,.,TGTGCCAGCAGCTCGACCCAGACAACCCAGTACTTC,CASSSTQTTQYF
TRBJ1-1,TRBV6-5,.,few,TGTGCCAGCACCCCCAAGGGGGGACGGACTGAAGCTTTCTTT,CASTPKGGRTEAFF
TRBJ1-1,TRBV2,.,.,TGTGCCAGCAGTGAAAGGGGGACCCCGGGTGAAGCTTTCTTT,CASSERGTPGEAFF
TRBJ2-5,TRBV2,.,.,TGTGCCAGCAGCCCCCAGGAGACCCAGTACTTC,CASSPQETQYF
TRBJ1-5,TRBV10-2,TRBD1,.,TGCGCCAGCAGAGCCCCAGGGGGAGGTCAGCCCCAGCATTTT,CASRAPGGGQPQHF
TRBJ1-1,TRBV7-2,.,.,TGTGCCAGCAGCCCATGGACATCGAACACTGAAGCTTTCTTT,CASSPWTSNTEAFF
TRBJ2-1,TRBV2,TRBD2,.,TGTGCCAGCAGGGAGGTAGCGGGGCCTCCGGGCAATGAGCAGTTCTTC,CASREVAGPPGNEQFF
TRBJ2-4,TRBV28,.,.,TGTGCCAGCAGTTTGTTCAGTCTAGCCAAAAACATTCAGTACTTC,CASSLFSLAKNIQYF
TRBJ1-4,TRBV29-1,TRBD1,.,TGCAGCGTTGCGACAGGGGATAATGAAAAACTGTTTTTT,CSVATGDNEKLFF
TRBJ2-7,TRBV6-6,.,.,TGTGCCAGCAGTTTTGGAAGCGGCAGCTCCTACGAGCAGTACTTC,CASSFGSGSSYEQYF
TRBJ1-1,TRBV28,.,.,TGTGCCAGCAGTTTTCCCGGCACTGAAGCTTTCTTT,CASSFPGTEAFF
TRBJ1-3,TRBV7-9,.,.,TGTGCCAGCAGCTTAGGGAGGAGGGTCAGGGGCAACTCTGGAAACACCATATATTTT,CASSLGRRVRGNSGNTIYF
TRBJ2-5,TRBV19,.,.,TGTGCCAGTAGTATCGGCAGGGCTGAGACCCAGTACTTC,CASSIGRAETQYF
TRBJ2-2,TRBV29-1,.,.,TGCAGCGTGGGGGTAGATTGGGCCGGGGAGCTGTTTTTT,CSVGVDWAGELFF
TRBJ2-3,TRBV2,.,.,TGTGCCAGCGGAAAGCGGGCTAGCACAGATACGCAGTATTTT,CASGKRASTDTQYF
TRBJ1-4,TRBV7-2,.,.,TGTGCCAGCAGGCCACCCTCTGGGGGGAATAATGAAAAACTGTTTTTT,CASRPPSGGNNEKLFF
TRBJ2-7,TRBV7-9,.,.,TGTGCCAGCAGAAGGGGCTCCTACGAGCAGTACTTC,CASRRGSYEQYF
TRBJ1-5,TRBV10-1,.,.,TGCGCCAGCAGTGTCCAGAATCAGCCCCAGCATTTT,CASSVQNQPQHF
TRBJ1-4,TRBV9,.,few,TGTGCCAGCAGCGTAGGTTGGGGGCGCGCGACTAATGAAAAACTGTTTTTT,CASSVGWGRATNEKLFF
TRBJ2-7,TRBV3-1/TRBV3-2,.,.,TGTGCCAGCAGCCTGCAGGGGAGGGGCTACGAGCAGTACTTC,CASSLQGRGYEQYF
TRBJ2-7,TRBV6-5,TRBD1,.,TGTGCCAGCAGTTTTTCGTCCGGGACAGGGGCCTACGAGCAGTACTTC,CASSFSSGTGAYEQYF
TRBJ1-6,TRBV19,.,.,TGTGCCAGTAGTAACGGTCAGTCCGGGAATTCACCCCTCCACTTT,CASSNGQSGNSPLHF
TRBJ1-2,TRBV19,TRBD1,.,TGTGCCAGTAGTGCCACAGGGGGCGCAAAGGGCTACACCTTC,CASSATGGAKGYTF
TRBJ2-7,TRBV10-3,.,.,TGTGCCATCAGTGGGACAGTTTACGAGCAGTACTTC,CAISGTVYEQYF
TRBJ2-5,TRBV7-2,TRBD2,.,TGTGCCAGCAGCTCCCAGGGACTAGCGGGGTGGGAGACCCAGTACTTC,CASSSQGLAGWETQYF
TRBJ1-2,TRBV12-3/TRBV12-4,.,.,TGTGCCAGCAGTTACGTGGGATATGGCTACACCTTC,CASSYVGYGYTF
TRBJ1-6,TRBV4-3,.,.,TGCGCCAGCAGCCAAGATTCGGGGGGATCACCCCTCCACTTT,CASSQDSGGSPLHF
TRBJ1-1,TRBV4-1,TRBD1,.,TGCGCCAGCAGCCAAGCCGGACAGGTGAACACTGAAGCTTTCTTT,CASSQAGQVNTEAFF
TRBJ2-1,TRBV7-9,TRBD1,.,TGTGCCAGCAGCCAGGGACAGGGGATCGATGAGCAGTTCTTC,CASSQGQGIDEQFF
TRBJ1-5,TRBV19,.,few,TGTGCCAGTAGTATCTCGGGCTATAGCAATCAGCCCCAGCATTTT,CASSISGYSNQPQHF
TRBJ1-4,TRBV28,.,.,TGTGCCAGCAGTTTAGATGGAAATGAAAAACTGTTTTTT,CASSLDGNEKLFF